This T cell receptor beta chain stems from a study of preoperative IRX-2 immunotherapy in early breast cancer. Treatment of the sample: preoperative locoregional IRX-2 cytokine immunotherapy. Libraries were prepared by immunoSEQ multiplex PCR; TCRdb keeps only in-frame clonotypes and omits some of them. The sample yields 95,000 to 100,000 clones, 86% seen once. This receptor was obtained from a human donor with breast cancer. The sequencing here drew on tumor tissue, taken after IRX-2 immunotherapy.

The CDR3 sequence is CASGPGGIPYTQYF. In DNA, the CDR3 is TGTGCTAGTGGCCCGGGAGGGATTCCTTATACGCAGTATTTT. The chain uses TRBV12-5 and TRBJ2-3; 8 positions match TRBD2. The germline gives CDR1 LGHNT, CDR2 FRNRAP. V shed 6 bases, J shed 7 bases, and the junction held 9 bases outside the gene matches. CDR3 size: 14 residues.